The entry below gives a single TCR beta chain sequence along with its context. Its antigen is unknown. Base qualities are missing; no much larger clone stands one base away. The sample originates from a study of blood T cell repertoires in COVID-19 (dated by TCRdb to the early 2020s). In terms of the full investigation: Collaborator samples came from the United States, Italy and Spain and covered acute and convalescent phases of COVID-19. The material from the prospective study consisted of cDNA or gDNA derived from T cells, B-cell-depleted T cells, or PBMCs. Subjects who had been exposed to COVID-19, were actively infected with it, or had recovered from it provided the deeply sampled blood TCRbeta repertoires that made up the dataset. The repertoires were released in a freely available public database intended as a resource for research on the immune response to SARS-CoV-2. The samples were drawn from the first 160 participants of the ongoing ImmuneRACE study and from more than 1,000 subjects provided by 6 global collaborators. The sample metadata nearly always contained a de-identified subject ID, COVID-19 status, age in years and sex. Where available, HLA class I and class II types were obtained from metadata supplied by the sample provider rather than from assay-based typing.

The immunoSEQ Assay, a bias-controlled multiplex PCR, was used to amplify TCRbeta CDR3 regions from genomic DNA. From the authors' description of their analysis: Within the assay, amplification of reference gene primers was used to estimate how many nucleated cells each sample contained. To quantify the absolute abundance of each unique TCRbeta CDR3 rearrangement, sequence reads were collapsed and filtered. For each sample, productive Simpson clonality was calculated as the square root of Simpson's diversity index across productive rearrangements. Drawn from immuneACCESS, this table holds only the in-frame rearrangements with V and J called that TCRdb kept. Clones are partly lost; checked studies trace under half to an unresolved V gene and leave the rest unexplained. V and J calls and clone size come straight from that table; D and trimming were deduced from the DNA. This sample lists tens of thousands of clones; about 89% were detected once. 20% to 25% of the sample is taken by the ten largest.

Collaborating institutions collected whole blood in K2EDTA tubes following their own protocols. For TCRbeta analysis, collaborators shipped samples in one of three forms: frozen whole blood, isolated PBMCs, or DNA extracted from either of those sample types. The investigation overall reported the following: Clinical and demographic metadata were provided uncurated, with the amount varying by source and participant.

Compared with germline, V lacks 1 base and J lacks 3 bases; bases without a gene match: 5. The CDR3 numbers 15 residues from cysteine through phenylalanine. Just the 45-base CDR3 DNA is kept, in frame starting at base 1. The germline V gene sets CDR1 to SQVTM and CDR2 to ANQGSEA. The chain is encoded by TRBV29-1 joined to TRBJ2-3, with 9 central nucleotides matching TRBD2. The material sequenced was peripheral blood. This clonotype was sampled from a man over 45 with active COVID-19. Read as DNA, the sequence is TGCAGCGTTGAAGCGGTAGCGGGAGTAACAGATACGCAGTATTTT. Translated, this is CSVEAVAGVTDTQYF.